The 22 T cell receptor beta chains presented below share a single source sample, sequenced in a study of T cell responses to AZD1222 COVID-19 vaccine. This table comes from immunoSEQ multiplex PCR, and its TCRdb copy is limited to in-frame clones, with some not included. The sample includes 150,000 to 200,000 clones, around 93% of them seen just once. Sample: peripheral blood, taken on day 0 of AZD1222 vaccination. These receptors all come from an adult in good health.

CDR3 protein: CASSLEQGANSPLHF. The CDR3, as DNA: TGCGCCAGCAGCTTGGAACAGGGGGCAAATTCACCCCTCCACTTT. The chain carries TRBV5-1 and TRBJ1-6; 9 positions match TRBD1. The CDR3 runs to 15 residues. V lost 0 bases to trimming and J lost 7 bases; unmatched junction nucleotides: 2. Germline values: CDR1 SGHRS, CDR2 YFSETQ. Filled out from reference TRBV5-1 and TRBJ1-6, the complete variable domain reads KAGVTQTPRYLIKTRGQQVTLSCSPISGHRSVSWYQQTPGQGLQFLFEYFSETQRNKGNFPGRFSGRQFSNSRSEMNVSTLELGDSALYLCASSLEQGANSPLHFGNGTRLTVT.

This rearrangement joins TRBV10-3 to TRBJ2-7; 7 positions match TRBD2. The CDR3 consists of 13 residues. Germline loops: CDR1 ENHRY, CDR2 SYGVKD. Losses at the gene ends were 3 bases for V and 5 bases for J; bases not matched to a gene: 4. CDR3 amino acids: CAISERGVDEQYF. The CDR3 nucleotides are TGTGCCATCAGTGAACGGGGGGTCGACGAGCAGTACTTC.

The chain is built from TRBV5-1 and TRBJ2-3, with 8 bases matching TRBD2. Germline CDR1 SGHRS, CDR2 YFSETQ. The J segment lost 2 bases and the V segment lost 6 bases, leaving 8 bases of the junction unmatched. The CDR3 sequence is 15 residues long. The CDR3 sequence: CASISGSGNTDTQYF. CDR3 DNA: TGCGCCAGCATTTCTGGTAGCGGGAACACAGATACGCAGTATTTT.

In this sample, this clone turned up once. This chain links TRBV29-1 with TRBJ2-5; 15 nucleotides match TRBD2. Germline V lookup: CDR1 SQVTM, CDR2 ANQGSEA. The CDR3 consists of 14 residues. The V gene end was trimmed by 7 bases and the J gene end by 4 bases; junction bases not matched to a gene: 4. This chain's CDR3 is CSAGLAGGPETQYF. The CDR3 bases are TGCAGCGCCGGACTAGCGGGAGGGCCAGAGACCCAGTACTTC.

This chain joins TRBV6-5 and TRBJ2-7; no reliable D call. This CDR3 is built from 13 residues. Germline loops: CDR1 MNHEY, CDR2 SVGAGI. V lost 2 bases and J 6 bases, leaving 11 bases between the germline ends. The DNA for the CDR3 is TGTGCCAGCAGTTACGGTCGATTCGGCGAGCAGTACTTC. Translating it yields CASSYGRFGEQYF.

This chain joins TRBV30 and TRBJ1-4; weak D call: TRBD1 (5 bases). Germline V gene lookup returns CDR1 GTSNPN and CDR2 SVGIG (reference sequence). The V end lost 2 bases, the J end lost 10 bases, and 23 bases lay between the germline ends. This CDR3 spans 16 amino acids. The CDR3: CAWSPGTSVFSVKLFF. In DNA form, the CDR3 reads TGTGCCTGGAGTCCCGGGACGTCTGTATTTAGTGTAAAACTGTTTTTT.

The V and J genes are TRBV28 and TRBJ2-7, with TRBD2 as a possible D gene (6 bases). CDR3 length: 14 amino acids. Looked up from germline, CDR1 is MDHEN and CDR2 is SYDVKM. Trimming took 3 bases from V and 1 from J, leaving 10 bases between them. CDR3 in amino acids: CASSFSGLSYEQYF. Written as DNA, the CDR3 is TGTGCCAGCAGTTTCTCGGGACTTTCCTACGAGCAGTACTTC.

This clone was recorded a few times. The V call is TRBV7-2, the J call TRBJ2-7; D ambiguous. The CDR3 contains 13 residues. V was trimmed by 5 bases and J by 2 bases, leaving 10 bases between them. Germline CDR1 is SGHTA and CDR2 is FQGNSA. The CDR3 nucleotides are TGTGCCAGCAGCCCAGACAAGCCCTACGAGCAGTACTTC. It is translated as CASSPDKPYEQYF.

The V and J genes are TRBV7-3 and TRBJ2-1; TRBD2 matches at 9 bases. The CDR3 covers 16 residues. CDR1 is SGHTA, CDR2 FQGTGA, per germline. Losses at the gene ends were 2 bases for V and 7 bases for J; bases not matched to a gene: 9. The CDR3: CASSLRLAEGLNEQFF. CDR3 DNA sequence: TGTGCCAGCAGCTTACGACTAGCGGAGGGTTTAAATGAGCAGTTCTTC.

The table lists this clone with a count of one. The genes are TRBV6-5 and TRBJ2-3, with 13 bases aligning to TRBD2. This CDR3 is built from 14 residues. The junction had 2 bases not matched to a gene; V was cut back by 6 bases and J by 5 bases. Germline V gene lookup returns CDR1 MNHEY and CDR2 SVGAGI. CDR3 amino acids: CASRLAGGVDTQYF. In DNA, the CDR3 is TGTGCCAGCAGACTAGCGGGAGGGGTAGATACGCAGTATTTT.

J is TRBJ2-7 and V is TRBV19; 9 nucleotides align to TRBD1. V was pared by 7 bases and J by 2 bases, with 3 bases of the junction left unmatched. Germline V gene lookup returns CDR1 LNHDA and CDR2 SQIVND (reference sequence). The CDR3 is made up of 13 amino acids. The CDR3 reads CASMRTGAYEQYF. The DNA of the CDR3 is TGTGCCAGTATGCGGACAGGGGCCTACGAGCAGTACTTC.

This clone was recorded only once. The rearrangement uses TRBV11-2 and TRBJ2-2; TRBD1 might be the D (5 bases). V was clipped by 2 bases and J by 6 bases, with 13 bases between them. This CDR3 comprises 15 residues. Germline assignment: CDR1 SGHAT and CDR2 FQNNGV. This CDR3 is CASSLTGKGAGELFF. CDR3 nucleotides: TGTGCCAGCAGCTTAACCGGAAAAGGGGCCGGGGAGCTGTTTTTT.

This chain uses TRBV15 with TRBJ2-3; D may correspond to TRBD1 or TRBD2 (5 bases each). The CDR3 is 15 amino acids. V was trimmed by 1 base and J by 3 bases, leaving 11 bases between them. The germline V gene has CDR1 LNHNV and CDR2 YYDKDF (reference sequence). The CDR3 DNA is TGTGCCACCAGCAGAGCTCAAGGGGAGACAGATACGCAGTATTTT. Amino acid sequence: CATSRAQGETDTQYF.

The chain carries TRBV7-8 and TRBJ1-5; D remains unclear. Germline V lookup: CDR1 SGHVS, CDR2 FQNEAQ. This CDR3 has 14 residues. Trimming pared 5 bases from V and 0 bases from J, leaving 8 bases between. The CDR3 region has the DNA TGTGCCAGCAGCCCCGAGAATAGCAATCAGCCCCAGCATTTT. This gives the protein CASSPENSNQPQHF.

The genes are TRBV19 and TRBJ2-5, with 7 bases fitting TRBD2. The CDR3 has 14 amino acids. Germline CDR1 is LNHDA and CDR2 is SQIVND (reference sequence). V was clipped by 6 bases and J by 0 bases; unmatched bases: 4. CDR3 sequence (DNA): TGTGCCAGTAGGCGCGGGGGAAACCAAGAGACCCAGTACTTC. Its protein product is CASRRGGNQETQYF.

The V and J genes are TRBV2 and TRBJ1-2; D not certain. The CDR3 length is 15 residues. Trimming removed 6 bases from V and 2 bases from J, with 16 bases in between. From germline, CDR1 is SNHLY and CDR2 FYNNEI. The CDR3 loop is CASSPIGSQNYGYTF. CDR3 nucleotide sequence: TGTGCCAGCAGCCCGATCGGGTCCCAAAACTATGGCTACACCTTC.

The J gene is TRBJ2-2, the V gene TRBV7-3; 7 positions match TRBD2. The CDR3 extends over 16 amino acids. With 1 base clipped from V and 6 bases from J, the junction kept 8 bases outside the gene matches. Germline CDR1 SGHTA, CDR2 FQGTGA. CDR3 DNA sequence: TGTGCCAGCAGCTTAATAACCGGGAGGTCGGCCGGGGAGCTGTTTTTT. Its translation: CASSLITGRSAGELFF.

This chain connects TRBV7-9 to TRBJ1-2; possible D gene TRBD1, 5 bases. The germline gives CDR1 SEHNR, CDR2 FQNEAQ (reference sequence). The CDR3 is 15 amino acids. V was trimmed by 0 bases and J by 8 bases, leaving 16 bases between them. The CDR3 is CASSLAPGPGGGYTF. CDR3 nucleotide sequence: TGTGCCAGCAGCTTAGCCCCGGGACCCGGAGGAGGCTACACCTTC.

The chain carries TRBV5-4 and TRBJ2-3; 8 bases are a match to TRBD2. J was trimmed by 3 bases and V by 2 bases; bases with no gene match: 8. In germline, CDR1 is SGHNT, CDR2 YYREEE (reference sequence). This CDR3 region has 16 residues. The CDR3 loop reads CASSFKREMRTDTQYF. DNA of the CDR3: TGTGCCAGCAGCTTTAAGCGGGAGATGAGAACAGATACGCAGTATTTT.

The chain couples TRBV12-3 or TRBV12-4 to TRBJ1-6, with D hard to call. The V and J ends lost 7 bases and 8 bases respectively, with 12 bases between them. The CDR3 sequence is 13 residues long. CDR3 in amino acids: CASTILRDSPLHF. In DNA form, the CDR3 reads TGTGCCAGCACCATCTTGAGGGATTCACCCCTCCACTTT.

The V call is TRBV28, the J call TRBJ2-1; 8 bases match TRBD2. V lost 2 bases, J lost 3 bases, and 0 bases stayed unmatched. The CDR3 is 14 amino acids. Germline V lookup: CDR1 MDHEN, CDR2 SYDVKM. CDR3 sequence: CASSLAGGYNEQFF. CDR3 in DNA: TGTGCCAGCAGTTTAGCGGGAGGCTACAATGAGCAGTTCTTC.

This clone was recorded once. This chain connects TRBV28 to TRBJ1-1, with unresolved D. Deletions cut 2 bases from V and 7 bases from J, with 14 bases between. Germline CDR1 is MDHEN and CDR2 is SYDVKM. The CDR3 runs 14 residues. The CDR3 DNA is TGTGCCAGCAGTTTACTGGGCAGCGACATTGAAGCTTTCTTT. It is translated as CASSLLGSDIEAFF.